A single sample gave rise to the 14 T cell receptor beta chains below, sequenced in a study of OX40 agonist ivuxolimab in advanced cancers. Sequencing used immunoSEQ multiplex PCR; TCRdb keeps in-frame clones, though not all of them. The profile shows over 50,000 clones, more than 85% of them singletons. Sequences were derived from CD4+ or CD8+ T cells sorted from blood, sampled in a trial of the OX40 agonist ivuxolimab. These receptors came from an adult with an advanced solid tumor such as melanoma, head and neck, liver or kidney cancer.

V usage is TRBV2 and J usage is TRBJ1-5; the D gene is possibly TRBD1 (5 bases). The CDR3 length is 17 residues. Germline CDR1 is SNHLY and CDR2 is FYNNEI. Trimming pared 6 bases from V and 0 bases from J, leaving 18 bases between. CDR3 coding DNA: TGTGCCAGCAGACAAACAGGTGGGCGGGATAGCAATCAGCCCCAGCATTTT. This gives the protein CASRQTGGRDSNQPQHF.

This clone was detected only a few times. The chain carries TRBV6-4 and TRBJ2-1; TRBD2 matches at 8 bases. The V gene's germline CDR1 is MRHNA and CDR2 SNTAGT. V was pared by 0 bases and J by 8 bases, with 9 bases of the junction left unmatched. This CDR3 has 16 amino acids. This chain's CDR3 is CASSDSTGLDLDEQFF. The CDR3 nucleotides are TGTGCCAGCAGTGACTCGACGGGACTAGATCTCGATGAGCAGTTCTTC.

This clone turned up a few times. The chain uses TRBV11-2 and TRBJ1-5; D is unresolved. The CDR3 covers 14 residues. From germline, CDR1 is SGHAT and CDR2 FQNNGV. V lost 2 bases, J lost 2 bases, and 7 bases lay in between. The CDR3: CASSLSIGNQPQHF. The CDR3 DNA sequence: TGTGCCAGCAGCTTATCAATTGGCAATCAGCCCCAGCATTTT.

The chain couples TRBV19 to TRBJ2-7; 7 bases are a match to TRBD1. V gave up 5 bases and J gave up 2 bases; unmatched junction bases: 3. Germline values: CDR1 LNHDA, CDR2 SQIVND (reference sequence). The CDR3 sequence is 13 residues long. The CDR3 loop is CASSPGQAYEQYF. CDR3 sequence (DNA): TGTGCCAGTAGTCCCGGACAGGCCTACGAGCAGTACTTC.

The genes are TRBV7-3 and TRBJ2-5; D call uncertain. Per germline, CDR1 SGHTA and CDR2 FQGTGA. V was cut by 5 bases and J by 3 bases, with 13 bases left in between. The CDR3 totals 14 residues. CDR3 sequence (DNA): TGTGCCAGCAGCCCCGGGCCTAGTAAAGAGACCCAGTACTTC. This translates into CASSPGPSKETQYF.

The chain combines TRBV6-5 with TRBJ2-7, with 8 bases matching TRBD1. V shed 5 bases and J 3 bases; nucleotides not matched to a gene: 3. CDR3 length equals 13 residues. CDR1 and CDR2 from the germline V gene are MNHEY and SVGAGI. For the CDR3, the DNA is TGTGCCAGCAGTACAGGGGGTAGCTACGAGCAGTACTTC. It yields the protein CASSTGGSYEQYF.

This chain connects TRBV4-1 to TRBJ1-1; D not resolved. The CDR3 has 16 amino acids. Germline lookup yields CDR1 MGHRA and CDR2 YSYEKL. Deletions cut 0 bases from V and 6 bases from J, with 17 bases between. The CDR3 loop reads CASSQEKVMARPEAFF. CDR3 bases: TGCGCCAGCAGCCAAGAAAAGGTGATGGCGCGGCCTGAAGCTTTCTTT.

The gene calls are TRBV6-5 and TRBJ2-7; 7 bases are shared with TRBD1. This CDR3 comprises 14 residues. Germline trimming cut 5 bases from V and 1 base from J; bases unmatched to any gene: 5. Germline assignment: CDR1 MNHEY and CDR2 SVGAGI. This CDR3 reads CASSQGQYSYEQYF. The DNA of the CDR3 is TGTGCCAGCAGTCAGGGACAGTATTCCTACGAGCAGTACTTC.

The chain has TRBV5-1 and TRBJ2-1, with no clear D. CDR3 length: 18 residues. The V end was cut by 0 bases, the J end by 0 bases, with 16 bases between. The V gene's germline CDR1 is SGHRS and CDR2 YFSETQ. Here the CDR3 DNA reads TGCGCCAGCAGCTTGGCCCCTAAACGAGTTTCCTCCTACAATGAGCAGTTCTTC. It yields the protein CASSLAPKRVSSYNEQFF.

The CDR3 loop reads CASSQADAGTTYNEQFF. The CDR3 DNA reads as TGCGCCAGCAGCCAAGCCGACGCCGGGACGACCTACAATGAGCAGTTCTTC. This sequence joins TRBV4-3 and TRBJ2-1, with D perhaps assigned TRBD1 or TRBD2 (5 bases each). CDR3 length: 17 residues. Trimming stripped 1 base from V and 2 bases from J, with 15 bases between. Germline CDR1 is LGHNA and CDR2 is YSLEER.

V usage is TRBV29-1 and J usage is TRBJ2-7; 8 nucleotides line up with TRBD1. Losses at the gene ends were 4 bases for V and 5 bases for J; bases not matched to a gene: 10. The CDR3 is made up of 14 amino acids. Germline CDR1 reads SQVTM; CDR2 reads ANQGSEA. The CDR3 region is CSVGAGQGRHEQYF. The CDR3 bases are TGCAGCGTTGGGGCCGGACAGGGCAGACACGAGCAGTACTTC.

The chain couples TRBV4-2 to TRBJ2-1; 9 nucleotides agree with TRBD2. Germline V gene sequence: CDR1 LGHNA, CDR2 YNFKEQ. Trimming took 1 base from V and 5 from J; bases not matched to a gene: 3. The CDR3 is 15 amino acids. CDR3 nucleotides: TGTGCCAGCAGCCAAGCCCTAGCGGGAAACAATGAGCAGTTCTTC. Translated, it gives CASSQALAGNNEQFF.

The chain uses TRBV19 and TRBJ1-1, with D unclear. The CDR3 has 14 amino acids. From germline, CDR1 is LNHDA and CDR2 SQIVND (reference sequence). V was trimmed by 6 bases and J by 1 base, leaving 12 bases between them. CDR3 nucleotides: TGTGCCAGTAGGTTCGGGTATGGGAACACTGAAGCTTTCTTT. Translating it yields CASRFGYGNTEAFF.

The V gene is TRBV2, the J gene TRBJ1-5; no clear D. The CDR3 sequence is 12 residues long. Germline V lookup: CDR1 SNHLY, CDR2 FYNNEI. V was trimmed by 8 bases and J by 5 bases, leaving 10 bases between them. CDR3 nucleotides: TGTGCCAGCGCAGAGGGTTATCAGCCCCAGCATTTT. Translation: CASAEGYQPQHF.